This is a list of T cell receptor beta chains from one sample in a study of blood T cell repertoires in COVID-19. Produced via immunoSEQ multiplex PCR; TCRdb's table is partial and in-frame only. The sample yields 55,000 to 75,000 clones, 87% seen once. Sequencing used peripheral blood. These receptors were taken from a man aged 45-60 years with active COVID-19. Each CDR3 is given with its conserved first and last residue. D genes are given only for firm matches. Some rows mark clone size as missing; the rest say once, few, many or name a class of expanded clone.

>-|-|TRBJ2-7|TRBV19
TGTGCCAGTAGCCAACCAGGGGACCCTGGCGCTGCCTACGAGCAGTACTTC
CASSQPGDPGAAYEQYF
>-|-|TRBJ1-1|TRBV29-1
TGCAGCGTTGAGGCAGGCTTGAACACTGAAGCTTTCTTT
CSVEAGLNTEAFF
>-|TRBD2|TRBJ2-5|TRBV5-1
TGCGCCAGCAGCCCGGGACTAGCGGGGGGAGAGACCCAGTACTTC
CASSPGLAGGETQYF
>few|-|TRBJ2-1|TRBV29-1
TGCAGCGTTGTGGGCTGGGAGGGGGGTTCCTACAATGAGCAGTTCTTC
CSVVGWEGGSYNEQFF
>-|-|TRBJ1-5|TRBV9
TGTGCCAGCAGCGTAGATCGGGGTCCTAGCAATCAGCCCCAGCATTTT
CASSVDRGPSNQPQHF
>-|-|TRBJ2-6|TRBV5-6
TGTGCCAGCAGCTTGTTCTGGGCAGGGGGGGCCAACGTCCTGACTTTC
CASSLFWAGGANVLTF
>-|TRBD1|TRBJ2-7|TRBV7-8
TGTGCCAGCAGCTTATGGTTAATGAAGGGACAGATCCACGAGCAGTACTTC
CASSLWLMKGQIHEQYF
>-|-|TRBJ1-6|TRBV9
TGTGCCAGCAGCGACTTAGAGTCACCCCTCCACTTT
CASSDLESPLHF
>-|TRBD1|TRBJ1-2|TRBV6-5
TGTGCCAGCAGCCATCGGACAGGGAACGGCTACACCTTC
CASSHRTGNGYTF
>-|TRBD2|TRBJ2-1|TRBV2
TGTGCCAGCAGTGCGACTAGCGGGGCCTACAATGAGCAGTTCTTC
CASSATSGAYNEQFF
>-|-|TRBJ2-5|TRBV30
TGTGCCTGGAGGTGGAAGGGGGTAGAGACCCAGTACTTC
CAWRWKGVETQYF
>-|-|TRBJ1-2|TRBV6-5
TGTGCCAGCAGGTCCTTGATCGGAGGCGGAGGTGGCTACACCTTC
CASRSLIGGGGGYTF
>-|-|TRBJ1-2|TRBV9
TGTGCCAGCAGCGCCATCACAGGGCCACCTAACTATGGCTACACCTTC
CASSAITGPPNYGYTF
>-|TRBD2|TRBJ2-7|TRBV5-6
TGTGCCAGCAGCTCCCTCCAAGTAGCGGGAGTCTACGAGCAGTACTTC
CASSSLQVAGVYEQYF
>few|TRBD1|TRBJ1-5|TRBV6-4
TGTGCCAGCAGTGACTCTTACGACGGACAGGGGAATCAGCCCCAGCATTTT
CASSDSYDGQGNQPQHF
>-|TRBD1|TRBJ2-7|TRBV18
TGTGCCAGCTCACTAGGACAGGGAGAGTACGAGCAGTACTTC
CASSLGQGEYEQYF
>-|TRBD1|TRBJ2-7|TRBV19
TGTGCCAGTAGTTTGCGGACAGGGGCCTACGAGCAGTACTTC
CASSLRTGAYEQYF
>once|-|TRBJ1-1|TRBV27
TGTGCCAGCAGCCCACTGACAGTTAACACTGAAGCTTTCTTT
CASSPLTVNTEAFF
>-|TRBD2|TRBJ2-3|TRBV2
TGTGCCAGCAGTCCCCGTAGACTAGCGGAGGGCACAGATACGCAGTATTTT
CASSPRRLAEGTDTQYF
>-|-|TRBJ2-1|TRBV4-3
TGCGCCAGCAGCCAAGAGGGGGCAGGGTTCTCCTACAATGAGCAGTTCTTC
CASSQEGAGFSYNEQFF
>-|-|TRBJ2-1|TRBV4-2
TGTGCCAGCAGCCAAGTGTTGTTGGGGCCGTCCAATGAGCAGTTCTTC
CASSQVLLGPSNEQFF
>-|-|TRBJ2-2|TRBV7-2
TGTGCCAGCAGTCCGCCCAGCGGTTGGAACACCGGGGAGCTGTTTTTT
CASSPPSGWNTGELFF
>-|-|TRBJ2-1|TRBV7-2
TGTGCCAGCACCGACGGGGTCAGGCCTGGGCAGTTCTTC
CASTDGVRPGQFF
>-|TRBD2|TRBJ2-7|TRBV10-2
TGCGCCAGCACCTCTGGACCCGGCGGGGGGGCTAAGCAGTACTTC
CASTSGPGGGAKQYF
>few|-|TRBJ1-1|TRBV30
TGTGCCTGGAGTGTACAACGGAACACTGAAGCTTTCTTT
CAWSVQRNTEAFF
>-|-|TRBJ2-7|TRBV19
TGTGCCACCGACTACAGGGTTCCCTACGAGCAGTACTTC
CATDYRVPYEQYF
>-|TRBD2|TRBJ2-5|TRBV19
TGTGCCAGTAGTATTCAGGGCGGGAGTTGGGAGACCCAGTACTTC
CASSIQGGSWETQYF
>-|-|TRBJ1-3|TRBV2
TGTGCCAGCAGTGAAGTTGAGGGCCGCTCTGGAAACACCATATATTTT
CASSEVEGRSGNTIYF
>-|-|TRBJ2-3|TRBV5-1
TGCGCCAGCAGCTTGGCCCCGCAGGACACAGATACGCAGTATTTT
CASSLAPQDTDTQYF
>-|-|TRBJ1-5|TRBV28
TGTGCCAGCAGTCCCCGACCGGGGGGCGCGGGCAATCAGCCCCAGCATTTT
CASSPRPGGAGNQPQHF
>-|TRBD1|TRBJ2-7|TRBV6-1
TGTGCCAGCAGTGAAGGGCAGGGGGCTTTCTACGAGCAGTACTTC
CASSEGQGAFYEQYF
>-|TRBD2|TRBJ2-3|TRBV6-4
TGTGCCAGCAGTGACTCAAGCGGGGGCACAGATACGCAGTATTTT
CASSDSSGGTDTQYF
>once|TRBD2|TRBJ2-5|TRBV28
TGTGCCAGCAGCCCGGGAGGACTAGCGGGGCTAGGTGAGACCCAGTACTTC
CASSPGGLAGLGETQYF
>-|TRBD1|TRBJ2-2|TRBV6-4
TGTGCCAGCAGCCCACAGGGGCTCGCGAACACCGGGGAGCTGTTTTTT
CASSPQGLANTGELFF
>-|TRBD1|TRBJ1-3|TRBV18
TGTGCCAGCTCACCTTTGACAGGGGACGGGAACACCATATATTTT
CASSPLTGDGNTIYF
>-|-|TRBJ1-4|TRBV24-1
TGTGCCACCAGTGGCTCGACCCGGGGATCCCATGCAACTAATGAAAAACTGTTTTTT
CATSGSTRGSHATNEKLFF
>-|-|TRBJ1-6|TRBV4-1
TGCGCCAGCAGCCAAGGGCCAGATAATTCACCCCTCCACTTT
CASSQGPDNSPLHF